This T cell receptor (beta chain) stems from a study of response to subunit inactivated influenza vaccine. Study conclusions and caveats: Authors suggested seasonal influenza vaccinations each recruit few new T cells.

With 6 bases clipped from V and 4 bases from J, the junction kept 8 bases outside the gene matches. CDR1 and CDR2 from the germline V gene are DFQATT and SNEGSKA (reference sequence). This CDR3 has 13 residues. TCRdb reprocessed the RT-PCR reads via MiXCR and lists one record per CDR3 protein. This table holds about 500,000 distinct CDR3 sequences, approximately 16% found once. About this clonotype: The antigen remains unidentified.

The V and J genes are TRBV20-1 and TRBJ2-7, with TRBD2 matching over 8 bases. The receptor was isolated from a man between 50 and 70 years old who received an inactivated influenza vaccine. Here the sequenced sample was CD4+ T cells sorted from PBMCs, taken less than 30 months after vaccination. CDR3 residues: CSAPGGASYEQYF. DNA of the CDR3: TGCAGTGCCCCCGGGGGGGCCTCGTACGAGCAGTACTTC.